The source of this TCR beta chain is a study of T-cell memory formation after mild COVID-19. In the study overall: TCR clusters mostly belonged to single donors.

In this sample, this clonotype turned up many times. 5'RACE primed from the constant segment yielded TCR alpha and TCR beta cDNA libraries bearing sample barcodes and UMIs. TCRdb called the 5' RACE reads again in MiXCR, with one record for every CDR3 protein. The profile shows about 360,000 distinct CDR3 sequences, 13% to 15% of them singletons. This CDR3 is built from 17 residues. V lost 8 bases and J lost 1, with 23 bases in between. Germline V lookup: CDR1 ENHRY, CDR2 SYGVKD. The rearrangement links TRBV10-3 to TRBJ1-1; TRBD1 is a possible D gene (5 bases). What was sequenced was PBMCs or a T cell subset sorted from them (not recorded which). The sequence was obtained from a man younger than 30 who had mild COVID-19 (a few samples of this study predate the infection). Cell type and time point are not known. The CDR3 DNA reads as TGTGCCATCTCTCCCAGGGACTTCGTATTAGGGAACACTGAAGCTTTCTTT. This codes for CAISPRDFVLGNTEAFF.